The T cell receptor beta chain described here comes from a study of T cells in Graves' hyperthyroidism and ophthalmopathy (dated by TCRdb to the late 2010s). Background for the entire study: Peripheral blood was collected at initial diagnosis, before any treatment. A discovery cohort of about 95 patients, 43 with Graves' ophthalmopathy and more than 55 with stable Graves' hyperthyroidism, was used to find distinguishing TCR V-J signatures. Prospective prediction of ophthalmopathy was tested in an independent validation cohort consisting of roughly 20 hyperthyroidism patients and around 17 patients who later progressed to ophthalmopathy. The roughly 100 discovery patients were randomly divided into training and test sets at a 7:3 ratio. Thyroid tissue and blood T-cell repertoires from six Graves' hyperthyroidism patients were also compared in the study. After sampling, hyperthyroidism patients received methimazole starting at 30 mg daily, and ophthalmopathy patients received high-dose intravenous methylprednisolone. TCR Vbeta CDR3 sequencing of some 140 peripheral blood samples (43 ophthalmopathy, over 70 hyperthyroidism and 17 progressor patients) is reported in the paper. What the authors observed across the whole study: Sample size was not statistically predetermined, and blinding of investigators to group allocation was not performed. In validation, the model predicted progression to ophthalmopathy a median of roughly 6.5 months before onset, with about 64% sensitivity and more than 72% specificity. Most expanded thyroid clonotypes (frequency above 0.001) were also detected in blood, a finding suggesting that blood repertoires may reflect thyroid immune responses. A 13 V-J signature model separated ophthalmopathy from stable hyperthyroidism, with 87.88% sensitivity and 81.08% specificity in cross-validation and 80%/75% in testing.

The TCR beta CDR3 regions were amplified from RNA transcripts. The first round of RT-PCR for the TCR CDR3 was performed with the HTBI primer set and the Qiagen OneStep RT-PCR kit. A second multiplex PCR round built the libraries, followed by size selection and purification. Libraries were sequenced paired-end with 100 bp reads on an Illumina HiSeq2000. As for the original processing: SOAPnuke was used to process the raw data, with reads discarded if the reads contained adapters or uncalled bases, had a mean Phred below 15, or lacked an exact constant-primer or identifier match. High-quality paired reads were merged using COPE v1.2.5, and each unique nucleotide sequence was defined as a clonotype. Clonotypes were aligned to IMGT TRBV, TRBD and TRBJ reference segments using MiTCR v1.1. The analysis included only V-J combinations with a frequency above 0.0001, which together covered over 98% of the repertoires. A TCS score was defined as the ratio of F50 (clonal expansion) to E x V (chaos), with BLOSUM62-based TCRdist applied between CDR3 peptides within each V-J. Welch's t-statistics and random forest reduced 500 to 550 V-J features to 10 to 15, which were used in a naive Bayes classifier (R e1071). TCRdb ran its own pipeline on the public reads, namely fastp trimming at Q25 and MiXCR clone calling, and kept in-frame beta chains. Rows matching on CDR3 protein sequence are summarized as one entry with the most common DNA and genes. The V and J calls reflect TCRdb's pipeline rather than the authors' work. The sample table contains approximately 400,000 distinct CDR3 sequences; only one count was recorded for around 14% of them. The biggest ten clones account for over 25% of the sample.

On this clonotype: Its antigen specificity is not known. Within one base of it there is no much larger clone, and no base qualities were kept.

Stable Graves' hyperthyroidism was defined as the absence of progression to ophthalmopathy over 18 months of follow-up. Hyperthyroidism patients were aged 18 to 65 years and newly diagnosed, with disease duration of less than 2 months. Any patient with an uncontrolled infection, another autoimmune disease, pregnancy or lactation was excluded. Diagnoses were based on clinical symptoms, serum thyroxine and TRAb, thyroid ultrasound and orbital computed tomography. PBMCs were isolated from 10 ml of fresh peripheral blood by Ficoll-Paque density gradient centrifugation. Total RNA was extracted with Trizol reagent, and quality was checked on an Agilent 2100 Bioanalyzer. From a lookup of the germline V gene, CDR1 and CDR2 are SGHRS and YFSETQ. At the junction V is shortened by 4 bases and J by 6 bases; bases outside the gene matches: 13. Spanning cysteine to phenylalanine, the CDR3 consists of 16 amino acids. The kept DNA is CDR3 alone, 48 bases in frame from the first base.

This receptor was obtained from a woman aged 25 to 39 with Graves' hyperthyroidism. The sequence links TRBV5-1 to TRBJ2-4; the junction holds 7 bases that match TRBD2. Specimen: blood. The DNA is TGCGCCAGCAGCGAACCTAGCGGCGTAATAGGAAACATTCAGTACTTC. The encoded protein is CASSEPSGVIGNIQYF.